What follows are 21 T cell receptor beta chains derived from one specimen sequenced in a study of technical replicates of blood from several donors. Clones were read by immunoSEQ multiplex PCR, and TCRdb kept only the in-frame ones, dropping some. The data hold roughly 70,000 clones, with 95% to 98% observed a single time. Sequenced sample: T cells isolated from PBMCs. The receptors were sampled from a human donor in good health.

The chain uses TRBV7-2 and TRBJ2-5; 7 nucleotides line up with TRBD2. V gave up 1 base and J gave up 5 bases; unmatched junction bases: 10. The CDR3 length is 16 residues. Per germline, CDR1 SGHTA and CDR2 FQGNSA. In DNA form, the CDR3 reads TGTGCCAGCAGCTTAGGCACTCGGCGGGGGAGGGAGACCCAGTACTTC. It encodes CASSLGTRRGRETQYF. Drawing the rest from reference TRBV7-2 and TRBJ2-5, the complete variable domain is GAGVSQSPSNKVTEKGKDVELRCDPISGHTALYWYRQSLGQGLEFLIYFQGNSAPDKSGLPSDRFSAERTGGSVSTLTIQRTQQEDSAVYLCASSLGTRRGRETQYFGPGTRLLVL.

The CDR3 DNA is TGTGCCAGCAGTGAAGCCCACGGGTTGGCGCAGTATTTT. Amino acids: CASSEAHGLAQYF. V gene TRBV6-1 combines with J gene TRBJ2-3; D is unresolved. The CDR3 loop spans 13 amino acids. Germline V gene lookup returns CDR1 MNHNS and CDR2 SASEGT. V was pared by 0 bases and J by 10 bases, with 11 bases between.

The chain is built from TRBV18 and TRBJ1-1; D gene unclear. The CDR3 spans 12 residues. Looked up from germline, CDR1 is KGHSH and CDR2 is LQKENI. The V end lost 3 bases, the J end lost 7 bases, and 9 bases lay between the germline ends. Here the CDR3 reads CASSPLVSEAFF. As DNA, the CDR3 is TGTGCCAGCTCACCCCTGGTTAGTGAAGCTTTCTTT.

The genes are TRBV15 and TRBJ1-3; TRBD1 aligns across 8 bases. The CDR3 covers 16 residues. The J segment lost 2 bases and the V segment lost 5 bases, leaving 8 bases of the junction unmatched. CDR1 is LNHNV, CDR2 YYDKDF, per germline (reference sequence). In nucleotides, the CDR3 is TGTGCCACCAGCCCTCGGACAGGGAACGCTGGAAACACCATATATTTT. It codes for CATSPRTGNAGNTIYF.

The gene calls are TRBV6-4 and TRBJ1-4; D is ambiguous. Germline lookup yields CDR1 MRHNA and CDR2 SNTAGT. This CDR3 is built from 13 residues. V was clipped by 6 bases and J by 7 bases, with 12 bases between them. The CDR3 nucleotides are TGTGCCAGCAGCCCCCTACGTAGTGAAAAACTGTTTTTT. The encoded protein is CASSPLRSEKLFF.

Here the CDR3 DNA reads TGTGCCAGCAGCTTAGACTACCGGGGGGTCGACGAGCAGTACTTC. Residues: CASSLDYRGVDEQYF. This chain links TRBV7-9 with TRBJ2-7, with 7 bases lining up with TRBD2. Germline-derived CDR1 and CDR2 are SEHNR and FQNEAQ (reference sequence). The CDR3 has 15 amino acids. The trim removed 1 base at V and 5 bases at J, leaving 8 bases unmatched.

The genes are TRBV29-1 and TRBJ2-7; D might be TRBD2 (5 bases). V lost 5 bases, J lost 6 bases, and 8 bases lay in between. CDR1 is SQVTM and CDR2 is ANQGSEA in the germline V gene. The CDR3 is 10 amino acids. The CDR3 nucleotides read TGCAGCGTTTTAGGAGGCGAGCAGTACTTC. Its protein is CSVLGGEQYF.

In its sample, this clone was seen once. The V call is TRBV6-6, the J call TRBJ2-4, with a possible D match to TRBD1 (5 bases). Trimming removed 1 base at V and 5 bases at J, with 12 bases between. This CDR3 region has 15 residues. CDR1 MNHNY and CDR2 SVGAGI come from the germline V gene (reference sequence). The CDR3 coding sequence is TGTGCCAGCAGTTACTGGCAAAAAGGGGAAAACATTCAGTACTTC. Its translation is CASSYWQKGENIQYF.

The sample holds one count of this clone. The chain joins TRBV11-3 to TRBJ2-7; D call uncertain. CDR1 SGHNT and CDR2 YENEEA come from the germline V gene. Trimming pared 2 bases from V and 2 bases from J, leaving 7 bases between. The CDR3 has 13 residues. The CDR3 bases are TGTGCCAGCAGCTTAAGCCCGACCTACGAGCAGTACTTC. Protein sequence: CASSLSPTYEQYF.

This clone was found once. The CDR3 here is CASSYSTRWETQYF. The CDR3 region has the DNA TGTGCCAGCAGTTACTCGACGCGGTGGGAGACCCAGTACTTC. V is TRBV6-5 and J is TRBJ2-5; D unclear. This CDR3 is 14 amino acids long. The germline CDR1 and CDR2 sequences are MNHEY and SVGAGI. The V gene lost 0 bases and the J gene lost 5 bases, with 10 bases spanning the gap.

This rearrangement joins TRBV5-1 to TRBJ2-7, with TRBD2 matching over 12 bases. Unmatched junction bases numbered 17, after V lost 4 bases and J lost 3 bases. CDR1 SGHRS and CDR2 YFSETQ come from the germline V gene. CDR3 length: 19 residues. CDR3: CASSPTVTSGRTGVYEQYF. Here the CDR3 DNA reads TGCGCCAGCAGCCCCACGGTGACTAGCGGGAGAACCGGGGTCTACGAGCAGTACTTC.

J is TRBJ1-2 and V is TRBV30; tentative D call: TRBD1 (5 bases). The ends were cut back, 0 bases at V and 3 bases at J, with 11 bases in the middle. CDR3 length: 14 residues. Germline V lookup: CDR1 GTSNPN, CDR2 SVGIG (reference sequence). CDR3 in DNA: TGTGCCTGGAGTGTAAACGGCAGGGACTATGGCTACACCTTC. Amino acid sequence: CAWSVNGRDYGYTF.

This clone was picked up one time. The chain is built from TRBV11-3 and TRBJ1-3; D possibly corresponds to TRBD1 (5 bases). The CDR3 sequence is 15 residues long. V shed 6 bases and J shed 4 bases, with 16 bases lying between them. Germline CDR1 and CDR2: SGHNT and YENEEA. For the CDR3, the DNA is TGTGCCAGCAGTTATCCTCAGGGATACGGAAACACCATATATTTT. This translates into CASSYPQGYGNTIYF. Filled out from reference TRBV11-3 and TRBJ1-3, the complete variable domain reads EAGVVQSPRYKIIEKKQPVAFWCNPISGHNTLYWYLQNLGQGPELLIRYENEEAVDDSQLPKDRFSAERLKGVDSTLKIQPAELGDSAVYLCASSYPQGYGNTIYFGEGSWLTVV.

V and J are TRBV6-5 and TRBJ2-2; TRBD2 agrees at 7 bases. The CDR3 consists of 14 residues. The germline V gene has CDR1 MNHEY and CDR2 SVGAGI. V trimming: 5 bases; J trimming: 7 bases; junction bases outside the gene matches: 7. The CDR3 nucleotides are TGTGCCAGCAGTACCATCGGGGAGGGCGGGGAGCTGTTTTTT. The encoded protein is CASSTIGEGGELFF.

The CDR3 sequence: CATSSGGTLYEQYF. Written as DNA, the CDR3 is TGTGCCACCAGCAGTGGCGGGACTCTGTACGAGCAGTACTTC. V and J are TRBV15 and TRBJ2-7; D perhaps matches TRBD2 (6 bases). The CDR3 is 14 amino acids. Germline loops: CDR1 LNHNV, CDR2 YYDKDF (reference sequence). With 3 bases removed from V and 4 bases from J, the gap between germline ends came to 13 bases.

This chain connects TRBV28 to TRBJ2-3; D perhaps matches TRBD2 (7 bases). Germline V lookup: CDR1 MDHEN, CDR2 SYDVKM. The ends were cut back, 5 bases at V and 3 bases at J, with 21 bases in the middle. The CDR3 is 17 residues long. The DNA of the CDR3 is TGTGCCAGCAGTGCCGTGGGGGGGCGCGAGGGTACAGATACGCAGTATTTT. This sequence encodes CASSAVGGREGTDTQYF.

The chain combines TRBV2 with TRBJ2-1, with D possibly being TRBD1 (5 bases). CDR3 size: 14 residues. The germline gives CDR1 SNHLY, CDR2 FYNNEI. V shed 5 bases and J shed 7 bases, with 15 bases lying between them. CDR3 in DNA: TGTGCCAGCAGTACTGCAGGGCTTGGGAATGAGCAGTTCTTC. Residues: CASSTAGLGNEQFF. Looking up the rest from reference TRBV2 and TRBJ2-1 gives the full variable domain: EPEVTQTPSHQVTQMGQEVILRCVPISNHLYFYWYRQILGQKVEFLVSFYNNEISEKSEIFDDQFSVERPDGSNFTLKIRSTKLEDSAMYFCASSTAGLGNEQFFGPGTRLTVL.

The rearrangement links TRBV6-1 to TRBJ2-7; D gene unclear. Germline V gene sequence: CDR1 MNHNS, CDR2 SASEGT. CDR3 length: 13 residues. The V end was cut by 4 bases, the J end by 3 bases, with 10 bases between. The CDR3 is CASSGPGFYEQYF. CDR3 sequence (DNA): TGTGCCAGCAGTGGTCCAGGATTCTACGAGCAGTACTTC.

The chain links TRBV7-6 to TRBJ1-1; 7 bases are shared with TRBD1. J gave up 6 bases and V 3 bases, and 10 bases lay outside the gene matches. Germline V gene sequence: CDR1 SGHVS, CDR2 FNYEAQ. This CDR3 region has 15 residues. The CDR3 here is CASSLADREIPEAFF. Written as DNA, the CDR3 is TGTGCCAGCAGCTTGGCCGACAGGGAAATCCCTGAAGCTTTCTTT.

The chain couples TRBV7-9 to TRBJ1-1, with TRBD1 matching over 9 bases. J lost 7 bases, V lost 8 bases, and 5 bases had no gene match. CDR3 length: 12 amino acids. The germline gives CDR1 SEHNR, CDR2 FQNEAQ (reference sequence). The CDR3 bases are TGTGCCAGCGGGGACAGGGAGGTTGAAGCTTTCTTT. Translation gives CASGDREVEAFF.

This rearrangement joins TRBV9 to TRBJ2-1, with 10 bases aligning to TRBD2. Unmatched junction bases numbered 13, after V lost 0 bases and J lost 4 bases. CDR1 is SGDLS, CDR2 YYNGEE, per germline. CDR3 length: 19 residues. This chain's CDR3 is CASSVGLAGAGAWYNEQFF. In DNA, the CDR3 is TGTGCCAGCAGCGTAGGGCTAGCGGGGGCCGGGGCGTGGTACAATGAGCAGTTCTTC.